This TCR beta chain appears in the sequencing data of a study of cytomegalovirus exposure and HLA in healthy donors. A single count supports this clone. The antigen is not known. There are 16 residues in the CDR3. Trimming shortened V by 3 bases and J by 5 bases, and 19 bases separated the two germline ends. Germline CDR1 reads MNHEY; CDR2 reads SMNVEV (reference sequence). Points from the study as a whole: Most TCR beta V segments were productive about 90% or about 30% of the time in an earlier analysis.

The PCR was carried out with 60 Vbeta primers and 13 Jbeta primers. Assay used: immunoSEQ multiplex PCR; TCRdb lists only in-frame clones, some missing. The sample consists of approximately 280,000 clones, roughly 89% of them appearing once. The V gene is TRBV27, the J gene TRBJ1-2; tentatively, D is TRBD1 (5 bases). The clonotype originates from a woman under 30 in good health and CMV-seronegative. Material for sequencing was PBMCs. The CDR3 spells CASSFLREGTPYGYTF. The DNA of the CDR3 is TGTGCCAGCAGTTTTTTACGGGAGGGGACTCCTTATGGCTACACCTTC.